This T cell receptor (beta chain) was sequenced for a study of blood T cell repertoires in COVID-19 (dated by TCRdb to the early 2020s). For the wider study: Samples from collaborators originated in the United States, Italy and Spain and spanned both the acute and convalescent phases of COVID-19. The prospective study material was composed of cDNA or gDNA derived from T cells, B-cell-depleted T cells, or PBMCs. The dataset comprised deeply sampled blood TCRbeta repertoires from subjects exposed to, actively infected with, or recovered from COVID-19. A freely available public database, intended as a resource for researchers studying the immune response to SARS-CoV-2, is where the repertoires were released. The samples were drawn from the first 160 participants of the ongoing ImmuneRACE study and from under 1,500 subjects provided by 6 global collaborators. Nearly every sample came with metadata listing a de-identified subject ID, COVID-19 status, age in years and sex. HLA class I and class II types, where available, came from metadata supplied by the sample provider rather than from assay-based typing. What the work shows at the level of the full study, not this receptor alone: How much clinical and demographic metadata was included differed by source and by participant, and the metadata was provided uncurated.

TCRbeta CDR3 regions were amplified from genomic DNA using the immunoSEQ Assay, a bias-controlled multiplex PCR. The paper's processing steps were these. Within the assay, amplification of reference gene primers was used to estimate how many nucleated cells each sample contained. To quantify the absolute abundance of each unique TCRbeta CDR3 rearrangement, sequence reads were collapsed and filtered. For each sample, productive Simpson clonality was calculated as the square root of Simpson's diversity index across productive rearrangements. This immuneACCESS table, as held by TCRdb, lists in-frame sequences with V and J called but not all clones. Of the missing ones, under half trace to an unresolved V gene in checked studies; the others have no known cause. V, J and clone size are taken as reported in that table, and D and trimming were inferred from the DNA itself. Across this sample there are some 35,000 clones, with approximately 86% seen only once. 19% of the sample is in the top ten clones.

The collaborating institutions used their own protocols to collect whole blood in K2EDTA tubes. For TCRbeta analysis, collaborators shipped samples as frozen whole blood, isolated PBMCs, or DNA extracted from either of those sample types. As regards this clone: The antigen it binds to is not known. No clone much larger than this one lies a single base away; base qualities are absent.

CDR1 and CDR2, per the germline V gene, are LGHNA and YSLEER. The V end loses 2 bases and the J end loses 3 bases, and a stretch of 9 bases separates them. Including cysteine and phenylalanine, the CDR3 has 14 amino acids. The read is trimmed to its CDR3 DNA, 42 bases read in frame from base 1. The receptor was isolated from a man aged 65-85 years with acute or convalescent COVID-19. This chain is built from TRBV4-3 and TRBJ2-3; the D gene is not confidently resolved. The sequenced sample consisted of peripheral blood. The DNA sequence is given as TGCGCCAGCAGCCAATCGGGTGAGACAGATACGCAGTATTTT. Translated, it gives CASSQSGETDTQYF.